One TCR beta chain is described in this entry. This sample is part of a study of blood T cells in healthy people across ages. Germline V CDR1 and CDR2: SGHRS, YFSETQ. V lost 0 bases to trimming and J lost 6 bases; unmatched junction nucleotides: 3. The CDR3 totals 14 residues. Primed by a sample-barcoded 5' primer and a J-beta primer mix, a second PCR proceeded for about 6 to 11 cycles. TCRdb re-called the 5' RACE reads with MiXCR, one entry per CDR3 protein. The table lists about 780,000 distinct CDR3 sequences, 62% of them singletons, with 28% in the top ten. The sequencing input was blood. The TCR originated in a man aged 30 to 45 in good health. The chain employs TRBV5-1 and TRBJ2-1; 7 bases line up with TRBD1. CDR3 sequence (DNA): TGCGCCAGCAGCTTGGAGGCAGGGGGCAATGAGCAGTTCTTC. It is translated as CASSLEAGGNEQFF.